This TCR beta chain comes out of a study of cytomegalovirus exposure and HLA in healthy donors (dated by TCRdb to 2016 to 2017). A note on the overall study: An earlier analysis of several hundred of the donors reported 276 Gb of sequence data and around 110 million unique TCR beta sequences obtained from 180 million or so T cells. The study combined high-throughput TCR immunosequencing, statistical association of individual TCRs with disease status, and machine learning to predict cytomegalovirus infection status. In the later analysis, no new phenotypic data were used to find candidate immune exposures; instead, reliance was placed on TCR beta sequences and their occurrence across donors. Of the approximately 400 genotyped donors, 65% to 90% were placed in the genetic ancestry cluster associated with self-reported Caucasian donors. In addition to the first cohort of 666 subjects, a separate validation cohort of about 120 different subjects was used. HLA typing included class I and class II loci at four-digit resolution. A later analysis re-examined previously published TCR beta repertoires from more than 600 donors and added high-resolution HLA genotyping to investigate patterns of TCR occurrence. Four or five DR-DQ haplotypes were handled as single units for association and clustering because linkage in the cohort was strong. Approximately 300 gigabases of sequencing data and approximately 91 million unique TCR sequences made up an early release that covered around 640 HLA-typed donors. Genome-wide SNP genotypes for about 65% of the 666 donors were used in a later genetic analysis, which treated that subset as a discovery cohort. An earlier analysis of approximately 500 of the donors applied high-throughput TCR beta sequencing to assess whether each TCR beta V gene segment acted as functional or pseudogenic. Donor age, sex, ethnicity and CMV serostatus were compiled together with the repertoire data. The T cell repertoires of 666 subjects were profiled by immunosequencing and related to cytomegalovirus serostatus. Typing coverage differed by locus: A, B, C, DRB1 and DQB1 were typed in about 620-630 donors, DQA1 in about 550, DPA1 in some 570, and DPB1 in 450 to 490. Across 398 genotyped donors of the cohort, an average of about 220,000 unique TCR beta nucleotide sequences per donor were sequenced, and approximately 17% of those sequences were non-productive. The study aimed to test whether cataloging public T cell receptors could reveal signatures of past pathogen exposure. All discovery cohort repertoires had been generated on a single sequencing platform. The research as a whole found: A total of fewer than 200 TCR beta chains were listed by the study as associated with cytomegalovirus. Because HLA typing was unavailable for some donors at each locus, only the typed subset was used in association tests. Only TCR beta chains were sequenced in this cohort, and the absence of alpha or paired-chain data limited detectable features. In a later genetic analysis, fewer N-insertions in productive TCRs were reported among donors in an Asian-associated ancestry cluster than the roughly 710-donor mean. Across donors, most TCR sequences were observed very rarely, whereas some public TCRs were present in many individuals. The presence/absence analyses assumed that sequencing depth was roughly uniform across donors, and that assumption may not be true. A cluster of highly shared sequence variants was judged likely to represent a technical artifact of the sequencing pipeline. A further reported finding was that TCR beta sequences accurately predicted the HLA-A and HLA-B alleles for most subjects in the first cohort. The only immune exposure information available for the cohort was CMV serostatus. In a later analysis, the rate of TCR association differed among HLA loci, with DRB1 alleles having the most associated TCRs and HLA-C alleles having the fewest. Three of the identified cytomegalovirus-associated TCR beta chains were confirmed in vitro to be specific for cytomegalovirus antigens. The 87-base-pair reads could not distinguish some IMGT-functional V segments, including TRBV6-2 and TRBV6-3, so those segments were excluded. A later analysis found that HLA-associated TCR beta chains were more clonally expanded and had lower generation probabilities than equally common non-associated chains. According to the authors, the approach could potentially be generalized to other disease states and immunological phenotypes. An association between a missense DCLRE1C variant and V-gene and J-gene trimming of TCR beta chains was found in a later genetic analysis and replicated in an independent cohort. The classifier was reported to diagnose cytomegalovirus status with high specificity and sensitivity in both the original and validation cohorts. Broadly in line with IMGT annotations, most TCR beta V segments showed up in productive rearrangements about 90% or about 30% of the time in an earlier analysis of several hundred of the donors. Assigning TCR associations to individual alleles was difficult when HLA alleles, especially DR and DQ, strongly co-occurred. Most CMV-associated TCR beta chains appeared to be HLA-restricted in a later analysis, and the HLA associations seemed to be driven largely by CMV exposure. Because counts were too low, seventeen rarely observed V segments, including chromosome 9 orphons, were left out of the earlier analysis of a few hundred of the donors. A later analysis reported that several top co-occurrence clusters appeared linked to parvovirus B19, influenza, CMV and Epstein-Barr virus. A later analysis associated 16,951 TCR beta sequences with specific HLA alleles at a false discovery rate of 0.05. Correlated functional status among segregating V segments might reflect linkage disequilibrium, but an unknown experimental factor could not be ruled out.

Taken from the germline V gene, the CDR1 and CDR2 loops are SGHVS and FQNEAQ. Taken from cysteine to phenylalanine, the CDR3 has 15 residues. The CDR3 DNA has 45 bases and is translated from base 1. V is cut by 5 bases and J by 7 bases, and the space between the germline ends is 17 bases. Libraries were made using the immunoSEQ multiplex PCR assay. The multiplex PCR relied on a mix of 60 forward primers for TCR Vbeta segments and 13 reverse primers for TCR Jbeta segments. A multiplex PCR assay on genomic DNA amplified the CDR3 region of rearranged TCR beta genes. The amplified TCR beta libraries were sequenced on the Illumina HiSeq System as 87-base-pair reads. Per the authors' processing: In a later analysis, tens of millions of unique TCR beta chains were counted across the 500 to 850 repertoires, and roughly 10 million of these chains were shared by at least two donors. A nearest-neighbor algorithm error-corrected the raw reads and collapsed the reads into unique sequences, merging closely related sequences to remove PCR and sequencing errors. V, D and J gene segments were assigned by aligning CDR3 sequences to IMGT reference sequences. For a sequence to be retained, at least a six-nucleotide match to both a V gene segment and a J gene segment was required. A rearrangement counted as productive if the CDR3 had no stop codons and remained in frame with V and J, and every other rearrangement counted as non-productive. Following IMGT convention, CDR3 was defined as the stretch from the second conserved V-encoded cysteine up to the conserved J-encoded phenylalanine. The earlier analysis of around 640 of the donors excluded sequences that lacked an unambiguous match to a single V gene segment. In an earlier analysis of approximately 550 of the donors, V segments were called functional above 56.7% productive rearrangements and were called segregating when the between-donor standard deviation exceeded 5%. A statistical classification framework was built to diagnose cytomegalovirus status from the catalog of TCR beta chain sequences. A later analysis assigned V and J genes by comparing TCR nucleotide sequences with IMGT/GENE-DB human TR gene sequences. In a later analysis, CDR3 sequences and most-parsimonious VDJ recombination scenarios were assigned using the TCRdist pipeline. A later analysis defined each TCR beta chain by its CDR3 amino acid sequence plus V-gene family, and excluded reads lacking a unique V-gene family. As a way to deal with suspected cross-contamination and a sequencing artifact, a later analysis dropped approximately 590 nucleotide sequences that were highly shared and had low generation probability. A later analysis calculated a clonal expansion index for each public chain from normalized within-repertoire ranks of inferred template counts. In a later analysis, generation probabilities were computed using a VDJ recombination model fitted to out-of-frame rearrangements, and the results were checked against IGoR. In a later analysis, hypergeometric tests were used to score TCR-TCR, TCR-HLA and TCR-CMV co-occurrence, with a repertoire-size bias correction applied to TCR pairs. A later analysis estimated false discovery rates by permuting HLA or CMV assignments 20 times. In a later analysis, co-occurring TCRs were grouped using DBSCAN, and TCRdist sequence similarity was added for clustering within HLA-allele-positive subsets. Co-occurrence clustering excluded repertoires with fewer than 30,000 or more than 120,000 public chains, plus five with anomalous nucleotide sharing. TCRdb carries this immuneACCESS record with in-frame sequences only. Its versions omit some clonotypes, under half of them owing to an unresolved V gene in the studies checked, with the rest unexplained. V, J and clone size derive from that table, while D and trimming were established from the DNA sequence. The sample table contains 120,000 to 150,000 clones; only one count was recorded for about 75% of them. The ten largest make up 1.7% of the sample.

The cohort consisted of 600 to 750 healthy bone marrow donors. Cohort members were all nominally healthy when sampled, although unrecorded immune exposures were likely present. The donor tested CMV seronegative, placing the donor among the 350 or so seronegative members of the cohort. A peripheral blood sample was provided by each donor, and peripheral blood mononuclear cells were used for TCR beta sequencing. The Qiagen DNeasy Blood Extraction Kit was used to extract genomic DNA from the blood cell samples. As for this clone: The target of this receptor is not known. Per-base qualities were not stored, and no clone one base away is much larger.

The receptor was isolated from a woman under 40 in good health and CMV-seronegative. What was sequenced was PBMCs. In this chain, TRBV7-8 is recombined with TRBJ2-2, with TRBD1 tentatively as D gene (7 bases match). This receptor carries the CDR3 CASSISGGNVGELFF. The bases read TGTGCCAGCAGCATCTCAGGGGGGAATGTCGGGGAGCTGTTTTTT.